The entry below gives a single TCR beta chain sequence along with its context. This sample is drawn from a study of PD-L1 blockade in urothelial cancer. Whole-study context: Samples came from 3 weeks, at the second dose, and 6 weeks into treatment. Peripheral blood specimens exhibited a median yield of about 140,000 T cells.

Clones were sequenced by immunoSEQ multiplex PCR, and TCRdb holds only the in-frame ones, with some missing. The top ten clones hold 6.5% to 8% of a sample with roughly 45,000 clones, 70% to 90% of them seen once. The CDR3 loop spans 14 amino acids. Trimming took 5 bases from V and 6 from J; bases not matched to a gene: 4. CDR1 and CDR2 from the germline V gene are SGHTA and FQGNSA. The TCR comes from a man in his fifties or sixties with urothelial cancer. Sequencing was performed on PBMCs, taken around atezolizumab (anti-PD-L1) treatment. This chain connects TRBV7-2 to TRBJ1-1; 12 nucleotides align to TRBD1. The CDR3 is CASSRDRGLAEAFF. DNA for the CDR3: TGTGCCAGCAGCCGGGACAGGGGGCTGGCTGAAGCTTTCTTT.